This T cell receptor beta chain was sequenced during a study of Ad26.COV2.S vaccination and SARS-CoV-2 variants. For the study at large: This donor came from the COV1001 trial of Ad26.COV2.S.

General observations from the study: Among vaccine recipients, spike-specific TCR breadth exceeded that of placebo recipients.

Trimming took 1 base from V and 4 from J, leaving 17 bases between them. Germline lookup yields CDR1 LGHNA and CDR2 YNFKEQ. CDR3 length: 17 amino acids. This table comes from immunoSEQ multiplex PCR, and its TCRdb copy is limited to in-frame clones, with some not included. The sample has about 440,000 clones; around nine tenths are singletons. Stated treatment: about 20 received Ad26.COV2.S at low or high dose, single or two shots; roughly five received placebo; per-sample allocation not given. The samples were gathered on day 63 after the first injection of vaccine or placebo. This adult donor, from Boston, was 18-55 years old. Points on this clone: Its cognate antigen is unknown.

The sequenced sample was peripheral blood, obtained in a trial of Ad26.COV2.S vaccine versus placebo. This chain connects TRBV4-2 to TRBJ2-1; perhaps TRBD2 as D (6 bases). The source of this sequence is a person aged 18-65 years who received the Ad26.COV2.S COVID-19 vaccine or a placebo. CDR3 DNA: TGTGCCAGCAGCCAAGTAGGGGTTAGCGGAGCGTACAATGAGCAGTTCTTC. The encoded protein is CASSQVGVSGAYNEQFF.